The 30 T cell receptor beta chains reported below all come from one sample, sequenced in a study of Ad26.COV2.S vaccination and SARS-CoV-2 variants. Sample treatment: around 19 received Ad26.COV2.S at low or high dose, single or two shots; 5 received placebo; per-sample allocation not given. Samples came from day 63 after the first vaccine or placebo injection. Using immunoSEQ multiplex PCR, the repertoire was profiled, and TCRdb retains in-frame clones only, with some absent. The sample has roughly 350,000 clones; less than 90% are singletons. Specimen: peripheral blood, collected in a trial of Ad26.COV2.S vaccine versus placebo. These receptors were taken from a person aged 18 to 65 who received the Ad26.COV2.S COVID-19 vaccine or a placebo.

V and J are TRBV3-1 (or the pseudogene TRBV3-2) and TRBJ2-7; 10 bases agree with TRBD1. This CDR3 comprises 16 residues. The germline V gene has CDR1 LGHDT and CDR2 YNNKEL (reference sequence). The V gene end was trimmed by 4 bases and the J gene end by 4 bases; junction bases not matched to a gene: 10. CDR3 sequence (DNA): TGTGCCAGCAGCCCGACCGGGACAGGGGCCTTGTACGAGCAGTACTTC. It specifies CASSPTGTGALYEQYF.

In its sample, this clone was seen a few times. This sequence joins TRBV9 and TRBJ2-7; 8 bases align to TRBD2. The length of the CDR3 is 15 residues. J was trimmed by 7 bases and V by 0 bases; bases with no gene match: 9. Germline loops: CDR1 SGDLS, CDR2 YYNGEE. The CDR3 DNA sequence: TGTGCCAGCAGCGTAGTCAGCGGGAGTCTAGGGGAGCAGTACTTC. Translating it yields CASSVVSGSLGEQYF.

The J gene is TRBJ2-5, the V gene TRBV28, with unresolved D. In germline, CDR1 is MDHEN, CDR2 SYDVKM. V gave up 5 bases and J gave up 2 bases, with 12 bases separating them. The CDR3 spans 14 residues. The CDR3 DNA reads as TGTGCCAGCAGTACGCGTCTTCAACAAGAGACCCAGTACTTC. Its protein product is CASSTRLQQETQYF. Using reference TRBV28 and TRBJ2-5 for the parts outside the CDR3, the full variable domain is DVKVTQSSRYLVKRTGEKVFLECVQDMDHENMFWYRQDPGLGLRLIYFSYDVKMKEKGDIPEGYSVSREKKERFSLILESASTNQTSMYLCASSTRLQQETQYFGPGTRLLVL.

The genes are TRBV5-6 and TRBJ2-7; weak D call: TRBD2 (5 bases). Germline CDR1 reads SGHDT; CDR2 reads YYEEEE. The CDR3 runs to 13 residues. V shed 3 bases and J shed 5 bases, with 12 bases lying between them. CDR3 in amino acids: CASSSFEGDEQYF. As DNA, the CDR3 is TGTGCCAGCAGCTCTTTCGAGGGTGACGAGCAGTACTTC.

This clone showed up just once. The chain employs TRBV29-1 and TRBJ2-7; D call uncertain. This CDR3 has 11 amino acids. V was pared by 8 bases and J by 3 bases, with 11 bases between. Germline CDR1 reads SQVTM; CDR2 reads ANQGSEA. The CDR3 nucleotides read TGCAGCTTTAACGACCTCTACGAGCAGTACTTC. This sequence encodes CSFNDLYEQYF.

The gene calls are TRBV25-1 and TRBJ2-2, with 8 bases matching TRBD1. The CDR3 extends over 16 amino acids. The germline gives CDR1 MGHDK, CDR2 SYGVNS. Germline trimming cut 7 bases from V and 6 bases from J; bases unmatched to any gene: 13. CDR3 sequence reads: CASNRDRGSGAGELFF. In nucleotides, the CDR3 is TGTGCCAGCAACCGAGACAGGGGCTCGGGGGCCGGGGAGCTGTTTTTT.

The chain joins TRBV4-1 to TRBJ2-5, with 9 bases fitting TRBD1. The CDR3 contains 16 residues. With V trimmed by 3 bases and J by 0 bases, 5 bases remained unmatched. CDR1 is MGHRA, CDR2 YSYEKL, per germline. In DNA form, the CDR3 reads TGCGCCAGCAGCCACACGGGACAGGGAAACCAAGAGACCCAGTACTTC. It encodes CASSHTGQGNQETQYF.

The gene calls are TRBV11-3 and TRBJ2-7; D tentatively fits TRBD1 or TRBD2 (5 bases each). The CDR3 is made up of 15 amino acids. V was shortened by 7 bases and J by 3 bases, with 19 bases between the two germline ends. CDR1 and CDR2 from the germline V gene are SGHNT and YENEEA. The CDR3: CASTCRGGNFYEQYF. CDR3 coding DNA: TGTGCCAGCACCTGCCGGGGCGGCAACTTCTACGAGCAGTACTTC.

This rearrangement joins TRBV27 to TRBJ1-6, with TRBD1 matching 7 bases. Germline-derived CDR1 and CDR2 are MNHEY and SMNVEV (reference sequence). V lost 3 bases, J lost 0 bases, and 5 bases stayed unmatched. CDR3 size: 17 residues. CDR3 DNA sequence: TGTGCCAGCAGTTTCGACAGGGAAAGCTCCTATAATTCACCCCTCCACTTT. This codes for CASSFDRESSYNSPLHF.

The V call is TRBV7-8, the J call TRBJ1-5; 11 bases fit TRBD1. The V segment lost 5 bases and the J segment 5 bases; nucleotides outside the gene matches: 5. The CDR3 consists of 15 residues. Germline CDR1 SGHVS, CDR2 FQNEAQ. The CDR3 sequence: CASSPGTGGHQPQHF. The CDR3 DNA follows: TGTGCCAGCAGCCCCGGGACAGGGGGTCATCAGCCCCAGCATTTT.

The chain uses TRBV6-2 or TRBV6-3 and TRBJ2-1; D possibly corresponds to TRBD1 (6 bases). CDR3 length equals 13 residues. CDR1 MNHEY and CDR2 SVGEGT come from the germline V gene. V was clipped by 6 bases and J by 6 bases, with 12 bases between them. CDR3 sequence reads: CASSDRTANEQFF. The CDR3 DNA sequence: TGTGCCAGCAGCGACAGGACCGCCAATGAGCAGTTCTTC.

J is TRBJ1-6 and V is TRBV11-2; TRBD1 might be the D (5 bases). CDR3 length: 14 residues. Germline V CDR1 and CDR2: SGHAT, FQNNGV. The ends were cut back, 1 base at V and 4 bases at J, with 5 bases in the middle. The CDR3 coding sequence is TGTGCCAGCAGCTTAGCAGGGTATAATTCACCCCTCCACTTT. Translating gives CASSLAGYNSPLHF.

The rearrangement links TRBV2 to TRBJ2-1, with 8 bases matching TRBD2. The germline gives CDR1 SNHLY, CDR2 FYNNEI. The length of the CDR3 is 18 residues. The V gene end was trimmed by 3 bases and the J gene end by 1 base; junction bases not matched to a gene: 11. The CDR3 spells CASSDPTRAGGSYNEQFF. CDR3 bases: TGTGCCAGCAGTGATCCCACTAGGGCGGGAGGATCCTACAATGAGCAGTTCTTC.

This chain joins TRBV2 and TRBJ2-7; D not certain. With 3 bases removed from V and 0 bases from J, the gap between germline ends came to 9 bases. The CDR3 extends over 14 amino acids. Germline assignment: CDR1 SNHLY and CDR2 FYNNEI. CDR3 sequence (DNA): TGTGCCAGCAGTGATGTTCTCAGCTCCTACGAGCAGTACTTC. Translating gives CASSDVLSSYEQYF.

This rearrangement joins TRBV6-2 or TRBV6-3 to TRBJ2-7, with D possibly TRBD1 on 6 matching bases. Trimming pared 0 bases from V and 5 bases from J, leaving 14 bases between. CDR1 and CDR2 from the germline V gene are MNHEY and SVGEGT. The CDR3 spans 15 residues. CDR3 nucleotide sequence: TGTGCCAGCAGTTACTCAGTCCAGGGGTTAGACGAGCAGTACTTC. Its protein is CASSYSVQGLDEQYF.

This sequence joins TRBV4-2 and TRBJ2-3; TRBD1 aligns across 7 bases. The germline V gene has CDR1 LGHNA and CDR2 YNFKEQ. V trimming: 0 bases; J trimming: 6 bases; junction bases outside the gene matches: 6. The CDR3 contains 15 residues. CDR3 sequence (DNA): TGTGCCAGCAGCCAAGATAGGACAGGCTGGGATACGCAGTATTTT. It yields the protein CASSQDRTGWDTQYF.

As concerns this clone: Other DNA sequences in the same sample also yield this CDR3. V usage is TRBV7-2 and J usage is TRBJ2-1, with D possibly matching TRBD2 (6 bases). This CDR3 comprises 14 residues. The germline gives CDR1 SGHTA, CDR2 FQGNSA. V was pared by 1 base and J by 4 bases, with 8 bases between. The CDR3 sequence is CASSLDSGYNEQFF. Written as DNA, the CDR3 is TGTGCCAGCAGCTTAGATAGCGGATACAATGAGCAGTTCTTC.

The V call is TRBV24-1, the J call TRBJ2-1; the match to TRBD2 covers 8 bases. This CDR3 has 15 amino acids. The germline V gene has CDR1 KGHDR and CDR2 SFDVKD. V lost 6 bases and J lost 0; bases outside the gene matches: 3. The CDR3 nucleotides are TGTGCCACCAGTCTAAGCGGGAGCTCCTACAATGAGCAGTTCTTC. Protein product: CATSLSGSSYNEQFF.

For the CDR3, the DNA is TGTGCCAGCAGGGACGGGGGCTTTGATCAGCCCCAGCATTTT. It codes for CASRDGGFDQPQHF. The chain joins TRBV6-6 to TRBJ1-5, with TRBD1 as a possible D gene (6 bases). The germline V gene encodes CDR1 MNHNY and CDR2 SVGAGI (reference sequence). The CDR3 sequence is 14 residues long. V was shortened by 6 bases and J by 5 bases, with 14 bases between the two germline ends.

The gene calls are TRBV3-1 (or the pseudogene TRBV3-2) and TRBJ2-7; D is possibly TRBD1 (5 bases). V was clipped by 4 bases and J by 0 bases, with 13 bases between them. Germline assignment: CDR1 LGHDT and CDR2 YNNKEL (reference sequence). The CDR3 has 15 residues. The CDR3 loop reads CASSLSQGGSYEQYF. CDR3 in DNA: TGTGCCAGCAGCCTCTCGCAGGGTGGCTCCTACGAGCAGTACTTC.

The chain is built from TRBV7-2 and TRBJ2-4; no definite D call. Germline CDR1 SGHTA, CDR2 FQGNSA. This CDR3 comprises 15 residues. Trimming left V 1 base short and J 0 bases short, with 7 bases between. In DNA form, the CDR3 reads TGTGCCAGCAGCTTAGTATCCTCAGCCAAAAACATTCAGTACTTC. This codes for CASSLVSSAKNIQYF.

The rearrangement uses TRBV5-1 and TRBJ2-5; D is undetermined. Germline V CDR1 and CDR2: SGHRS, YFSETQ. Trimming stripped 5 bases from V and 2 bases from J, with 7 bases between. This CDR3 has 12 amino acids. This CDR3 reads CASRRQQETQYF. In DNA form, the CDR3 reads TGCGCCAGCAGGCGTCAGCAAGAGACCCAGTACTTC.

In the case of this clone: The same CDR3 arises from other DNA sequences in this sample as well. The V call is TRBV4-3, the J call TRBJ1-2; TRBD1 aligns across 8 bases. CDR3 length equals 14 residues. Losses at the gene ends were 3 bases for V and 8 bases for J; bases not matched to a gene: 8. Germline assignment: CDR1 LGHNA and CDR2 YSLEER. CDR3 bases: TGCGCCAGCAGCCAGGACAGGGCGTTAGGAGGCTACACCTTC. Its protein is CASSQDRALGGYTF.

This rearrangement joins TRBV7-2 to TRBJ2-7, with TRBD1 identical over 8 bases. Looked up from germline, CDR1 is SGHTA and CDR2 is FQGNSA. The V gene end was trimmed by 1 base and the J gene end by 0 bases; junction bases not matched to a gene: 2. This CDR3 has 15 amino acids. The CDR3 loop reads CASSLGTGISYEQYF. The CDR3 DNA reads TGTGCCAGCAGCTTAGGGACAGGGATCTCCTACGAGCAGTACTTC.

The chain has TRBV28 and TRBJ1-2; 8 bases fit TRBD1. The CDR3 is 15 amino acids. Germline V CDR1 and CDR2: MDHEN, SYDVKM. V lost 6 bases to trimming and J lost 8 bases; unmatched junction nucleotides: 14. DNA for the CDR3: TGTGCCAGCAGCCTAAGGGTGAGGACAGGGTTAGGCTACACCTTC. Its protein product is CASSLRVRTGLGYTF.

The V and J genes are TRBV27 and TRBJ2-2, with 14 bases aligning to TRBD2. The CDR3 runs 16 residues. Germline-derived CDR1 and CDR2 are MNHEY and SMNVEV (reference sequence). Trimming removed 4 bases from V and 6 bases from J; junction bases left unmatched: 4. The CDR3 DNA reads TGTGCCAGCAGTTCATGGACTAGCGGGGGGTCCGGGGAGCTGTTTTTT. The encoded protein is CASSSWTSGGSGELFF.

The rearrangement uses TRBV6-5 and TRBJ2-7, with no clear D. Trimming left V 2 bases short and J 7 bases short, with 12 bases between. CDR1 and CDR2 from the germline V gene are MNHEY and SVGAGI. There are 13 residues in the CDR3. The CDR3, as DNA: TGTGCCAGCAGTTACAGCGCAGGACGAGAGCAGTACTTC. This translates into CASSYSAGREQYF.

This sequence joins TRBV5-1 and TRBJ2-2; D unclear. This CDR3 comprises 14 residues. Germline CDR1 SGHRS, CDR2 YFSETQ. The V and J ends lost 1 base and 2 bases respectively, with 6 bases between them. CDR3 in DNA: TGCGCCAGCAGCTTGTTCGATAACACCGGGGAGCTGTTTTTT. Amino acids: CASSLFDNTGELFF.

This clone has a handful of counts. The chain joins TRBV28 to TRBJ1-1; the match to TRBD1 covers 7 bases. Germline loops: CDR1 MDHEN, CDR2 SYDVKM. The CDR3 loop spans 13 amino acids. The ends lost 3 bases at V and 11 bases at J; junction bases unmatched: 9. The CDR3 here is CASSFPDRAGAFF. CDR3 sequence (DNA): TGTGCCAGCAGTTTTCCCGACAGGGCGGGGGCTTTCTTT.

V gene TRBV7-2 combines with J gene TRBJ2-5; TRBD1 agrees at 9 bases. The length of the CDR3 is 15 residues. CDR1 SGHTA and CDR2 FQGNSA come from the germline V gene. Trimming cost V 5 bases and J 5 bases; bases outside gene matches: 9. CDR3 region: CASSPTGGLEETQYF. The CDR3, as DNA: TGTGCCAGCAGCCCGACAGGGGGATTAGAGGAGACCCAGTACTTC.